One sample yielded the 29 T cell receptor beta chains listed below, sequenced in a study of T cell changes during pregnancy in multiple sclerosis. Profiled with immunoSEQ multiplex PCR; TCRdb holds only in-frame clones, not every one. The top ten hold 2.8% of the sample, which has about 33,000 clones, 91% seen once. This sample comprised CD4+ T cells from peripheral blood mononuclear cells, obtained in the third trimester of pregnancy. The receptors shown here come from a female donor in good health, enrolled as a control in a pregnancy study.

The CDR3 sequence is CASSELTHYGYTF. The CDR3 coding sequence is TGTGCCAGCAGTGAACTGACTCACTATGGCTACACCTTC. The chain links TRBV6-1 to TRBJ1-2; D gene uncertain. Germline-derived CDR1 and CDR2 are MNHNS and SASEGT. CDR3 size: 13 residues. The V end was cut by 2 bases, the J end by 3 bases, with 7 bases between.

This clone was recorded once. The chain is built from TRBV2 and TRBJ1-2; D remains ambiguous. V was clipped by 8 bases and J by 7 bases, with 14 bases between them. The CDR3 is made up of 12 amino acids. Germline CDR1 is SNHLY and CDR2 is FYNNEI. CDR3 residues: CASVSRNGGYTF. The DNA of the CDR3 is TGTGCCAGCGTCTCTAGAAACGGTGGCTACACCTTC.

The rearrangement uses TRBV2 and TRBJ2-1, with 8 bases that match TRBD2. V lost 6 bases, J lost 5 bases, and 12 bases stayed unmatched. Germline CDR1 is SNHLY and CDR2 is FYNNEI. The CDR3 consists of 16 residues. CDR3 sequence reads: CASSDAKRERHNEQFF. The CDR3 nucleotides read TGTGCCAGCAGCGATGCGAAGCGGGAGCGCCACAATGAGCAGTTCTTC.

The chain employs TRBV4-1 and TRBJ2-3, with a possible D match to TRBD1 (6 bases). The CDR3 contains 12 residues. Trimming took off 6 bases at V and 14 bases at J, with 18 bases between the two ends. CDR1 and CDR2 (germline): MGHRA, YSYEKL. CDR3 bases: TGCGCCAGCAGGGAACGGCAGGGGAAGCCGTATTTT. It codes for CASRERQGKPYF.

The CDR3: CASSYPGLAGNEQFF. The CDR3 DNA reads TGTGCCAGCAGCTACCCGGGACTAGCGGGTAATGAGCAGTTCTTC. The J gene is TRBJ2-1, the V gene TRBV5-8; 12 bases line up with TRBD2. J lost 7 bases, V lost 3 bases, and 5 bases had no gene match. The germline gives CDR1 SGHTS, CDR2 YDEGEE. The CDR3 contains 15 residues.

V and J are TRBV7-2 and TRBJ1-6, with TRBD1 matching 7 bases. This CDR3 region has 14 residues. J was trimmed by 6 bases and V by 5 bases; bases with no gene match: 4. Germline V gene data show CDR1 as SGHTA and CDR2 as FQGNSA. In nucleotides, the CDR3 is TGTGCCAGCAGCCCGGACAGGTTTAATTCACCCCTCCACTTT. Its translation: CASSPDRFNSPLHF.

The chain combines TRBV6-5 with TRBJ1-2; weak D call: TRBD1 (5 bases). The ends were cut back, 5 bases at V and 4 bases at J, with 17 bases in the middle. The CDR3 sequence is 15 residues long. Germline V lookup: CDR1 MNHEY, CDR2 SVGAGI. The CDR3 spells CASSPGEGTVYGYTF. The DNA for the CDR3 is TGTGCCAGCAGTCCCGGGGAGGGGACCGTCTATGGCTACACCTTC.

The chain uses TRBV28 and TRBJ1-2; TRBD1 matches 9 bases. The germline V gene encodes CDR1 MDHEN and CDR2 SYDVKM. This CDR3 contains 13 residues. J was trimmed by 7 bases and V by 10 bases; bases with no gene match: 10. Here the CDR3 reads CATLTGGSGGYTF. The CDR3 DNA follows: TGTGCCACCCTTACAGGGGGCTCGGGTGGCTACACCTTC.

This rearrangement joins TRBV28 to TRBJ2-5; no clear D gene. The CDR3 extends over 13 amino acids. Trimming removed 4 bases from V and 4 bases from J, with 10 bases in between. CDR1 and CDR2 from the germline V gene are MDHEN and SYDVKM. The CDR3 sequence is CASSWATVETQYF. The CDR3 DNA sequence: TGTGCCAGCAGTTGGGCGACGGTAGAGACCCAGTACTTC.

V gene TRBV15 combines with J gene TRBJ2-2; D is unclear. Germline CDR1 and CDR2: LNHNV and YYDKDF (reference sequence). V lost 0 bases to trimming and J lost 7 bases, with 3 bases between them. The CDR3 covers 12 residues. This CDR3 is CATSRDVGELFF. CDR3 DNA sequence: TGTGCCACCAGCAGAGACGTCGGGGAGCTGTTTTTT.

The chain is built from TRBV6-5 and TRBJ1-2, with TRBD1 matching over 7 bases. This CDR3 region has 14 residues. With V trimmed by 5 bases and J by 4 bases, 7 bases remained unmatched. CDR1 is MNHEY, CDR2 SVGAGI, per germline. CDR3 protein: CASSNRQGFYGYTF. DNA of the CDR3: TGTGCCAGCAGTAACCGACAGGGCTTCTATGGCTACACCTTC.

This clone has only one observation. This chain links TRBV27 with TRBJ2-2, with 11 bases lining up with TRBD1. This CDR3 region has 20 residues. After removal of 2 bases from V and 3 bases from J, the junction contained 14 bases not matched to a gene. Germline V gene sequence: CDR1 MNHEY, CDR2 SMNVEV (reference sequence). The CDR3 DNA sequence: TGTGCCAGCAGTTTACGTCCTGGGACAGGGGGAGGCGGGTACACCGGGGAGCTGTTTTTT. It encodes CASSLRPGTGGGGYTGELFF.

The rearrangement links TRBV29-1 to TRBJ1-4; 7 positions match TRBD1. V dropped 7 bases and J dropped 0; count of bases not matched to a gene: 11. The germline CDR1 and CDR2 sequences are SQVTM and ANQGSEA. This CDR3 contains 16 residues. CDR3 sequence (DNA): TGCAGCGCCGCGGGGACAGCATTAACAACTAATGAAAAACTGTTTTTT. This gives the protein CSAAGTALTTNEKLFF. The variable domain in full, with the rest retrieved from reference TRBV29-1 and TRBJ1-4, is SAVISQKPSRDICQRGTSLTIQCQVDSQVTMMFWYRQQPGQSLTLIATANQGSEATYESGFVIDKFPISRPNLTFSTLTVSNMSPEDSSIYLCSAAGTALTTNEKLFFGSGTQLSVL.

This sequence joins TRBV2 and TRBJ1-3, with TRBD1 matching 7 bases. Trimming at V came to 8 bases and at J to 3 bases, leaving 7 bases not matched to a gene. The germline V gene has CDR1 SNHLY and CDR2 FYNNEI. This CDR3 spans 14 amino acids. The CDR3 protein is CASGQEDFGNTIYF. The CDR3, as DNA: TGTGCCAGCGGACAGGAGGACTTTGGAAACACCATATATTTT.

V usage is TRBV5-4 and J usage is TRBJ2-5; the D gene is possibly TRBD2 (6 bases). Trimming stripped 0 bases from V and 0 bases from J, with 9 bases between. CDR1 and CDR2 from the germline V gene are SGHNT and YYREEE (reference sequence). CDR3 length: 15 residues. The CDR3: CASSLVAGHQETQYF. CDR3 DNA: TGTGCCAGCAGCTTGGTCGCGGGACACCAAGAGACCCAGTACTTC.

The rearrangement joins TRBV6-5 to TRBJ2-1, with 9 nucleotides matching TRBD1. The ends lost 5 bases at V and 5 bases at J; junction bases unmatched: 1. This CDR3 comprises 13 residues. Looked up from germline, CDR1 is MNHEY and CDR2 is SVGAGI. The CDR3 is CASSGTGNNEQFF. The CDR3 coding sequence is TGTGCCAGCAGTGGGACAGGGAACAATGAGCAGTTCTTC.

The chain couples TRBV23-1 to TRBJ2-1; 7 positions match TRBD1. TRBV23-1 belongs to the ORF category, with a function that is uncertain. With 3 bases clipped from V and 5 bases from J, the junction kept 4 bases outside the gene matches. CDR3 size: 14 residues. As DNA, the CDR3 is TGCGCCAGCAGTCAGCGAACAGGGGACAATGAGCAGTTCTTC. It encodes CASSQRTGDNEQFF.

This chain connects TRBV10-3 to TRBJ1-1, with D uncertain. The CDR3 runs 14 residues. The V end was cut by 1 base, the J end by 3 bases, with 9 bases between. Per germline, CDR1 ENHRY and CDR2 SYGVKD. The chain's CDR3 is CAISEFQRDTEAFF. In nucleotides, the CDR3 is TGTGCCATCAGTGAGTTTCAGAGGGACACTGAAGCTTTCTTT.

This clone was counted a single time. This rearrangement joins TRBV2 to TRBJ1-2; 12 bases are a match to TRBD1. The CDR3 is 14 residues long. V lost 3 bases, J lost 6 bases, and 2 bases stayed unmatched. The germline gives CDR1 SNHLY, CDR2 FYNNEI. CDR3 sequence reads: CASSEGQGANGYTF. CDR3 sequence (DNA): TGTGCCAGCAGTGAGGGACAGGGGGCGAATGGCTACACCTTC.

This clone was recorded only once. This chain links TRBV28 with TRBJ2-2; D call uncertain. V gave up 5 bases and J gave up 6 bases, with 16 bases separating them. This CDR3 is 15 amino acids long. The germline gives CDR1 MDHEN, CDR2 SYDVKM. CDR3 residues: CASSPAPERSGELFF. The CDR3 bases are TGTGCCAGCAGTCCCGCTCCGGAGAGATCCGGGGAGCTGTTTTTT. Using reference TRBV28 and TRBJ2-2 for the parts outside the CDR3, the full variable domain is DVKVTQSSRYLVKRTGEKVFLECVQDMDHENMFWYRQDPGLGLRLIYFSYDVKMKEKGDIPEGYSVSREKKERFSLILESASTNQTSMYLCASSPAPERSGELFFGEGSRLTVL.

The chain joins TRBV6-5 to TRBJ2-7; a weak D match, TRBD2 (6 bases). V lost 6 bases and J lost 6, with 15 bases in between. Germline loops: CDR1 MNHEY, CDR2 SVGAGI. There are 13 residues in the CDR3. As DNA, the CDR3 is TGTGCCAGCAGCTTCCCGGCGGGATCCGAGCAGTACTTC. Protein: CASSFPAGSEQYF.

J is TRBJ2-7 and V is TRBV4-2; 11 nucleotides align to TRBD1. CDR3 length: 17 amino acids. The V segment lost 1 base and the J segment 4 bases; nucleotides outside the gene matches: 9. The germline V gene has CDR1 LGHNA and CDR2 YNFKEQ. CDR3 sequence: CASSQGSLGQGAYEQYF. CDR3 nucleotide sequence: TGTGCCAGCAGCCAAGGAAGTCTCGGACAGGGGGCGTACGAGCAGTACTTC.

This chain joins TRBV28 and TRBJ2-7; 7 nucleotides match TRBD1. The CDR3 spans 13 residues. J was trimmed by 4 bases and V by 6 bases; bases with no gene match: 6. Looked up from germline, CDR1 is MDHEN and CDR2 is SYDVKM. CDR3 protein: CASRPGQSYEQYF. The CDR3 bases are TGTGCCAGCAGACCGGGACAGAGTTACGAGCAGTACTTC.

This chain uses TRBV6-4 with TRBJ2-1; 10 nucleotides line up with TRBD2. V trimming: 3 bases; J trimming: 0 bases; junction bases outside the gene matches: 11. The CDR3 length is 19 residues. Germline loops: CDR1 MRHNA, CDR2 SNTAGT. CDR3 in amino acids: CASSDLRLAGGSSYNEQFF. CDR3 DNA sequence: TGTGCCAGCAGTGATCTCCGACTAGCGGGTGGGAGCTCCTACAATGAGCAGTTCTTC.

The gene calls are TRBV29-1 and TRBJ2-2, with 7 bases that match TRBD1. The CDR3 consists of 16 residues. Germline CDR1 SQVTM, CDR2 ANQGSEA. With V trimmed by 0 bases and J by 5 bases, 9 bases remained unmatched. The DNA for the CDR3 is TGCAGCGTTGAAGATTTTGGGCAGGGGGTTACCGGGGAGCTGTTTTTT. Amino acid sequence: CSVEDFGQGVTGELFF.

This chain joins TRBV25-1 and TRBJ2-2; 10 bases are shared with TRBD1. This CDR3 has 14 amino acids. V lost 7 bases to trimming and J lost 6 bases; unmatched junction nucleotides: 5. Germline values: CDR1 MGHDK, CDR2 SYGVNS. Here the CDR3 reads CASTGQGRAGELFF. The CDR3 bases are TGTGCCAGCACGGGACAGGGGAGGGCCGGGGAGCTGTTTTTT.

This clone appeared a single time. The CDR3 coding sequence is TGTGCCAGCAGCCCGAGACAGGGGGATTCACCCCTCCACTTT. Its protein product is CASSPRQGDSPLHF. This chain joins TRBV5-4 and TRBJ1-6, with 9 nucleotides matching TRBD1. This CDR3 comprises 14 residues. Per the germline V gene, CDR1 is SGHNT and CDR2 is YYREEE (reference sequence). J gave up 8 bases and V 4 bases, and 4 bases lay outside the gene matches.

This chain joins TRBV14 and TRBJ1-2, with 8 bases that match TRBD1. CDR3 length: 13 residues. CDR1 and CDR2 (germline): SGHDN, FVKESK. V lost 3 bases to trimming and J lost 7 bases; unmatched junction nucleotides: 4. The CDR3 spells CASSQRQGTGYTF. As DNA, the CDR3 is TGTGCCAGCAGCCAGAGACAGGGGACTGGCTACACCTTC.

This clone occurred a few times. Other DNA sequences in this sample translate to the same CDR3. The chain combines TRBV4-1 with TRBJ2-3; 11 bases fit TRBD2. Germline V CDR1 and CDR2: MGHRA, YSYEKL. This CDR3 region has 16 residues. V shed 0 bases, J shed 6 bases, and the junction held 5 bases outside the gene matches. The CDR3 DNA reads as TGCGCCAGCAGCCAAGATCGGCTAGCGGGGGGCGATACGCAGTATTTT. Amino acid sequence: CASSQDRLAGGDTQYF.